This TCR beta chain was captured in a study of low-dose radiotherapy and immunotherapy resistance in tumors. The wider study: The 200 mg/m2 dose of intravenous cyclophosphamide was given every two weeks, one day before radiation and immunotherapy.

In this sample, this clonotype turned up a few times. First-strand cDNA relied on TRAV- and TRBV-specific primers spanning alpha and beta chains. A roughly 20-cycle PCR with a constant-region primer and V-primer adapter amplified TCRs. The isolated mRNA underwent amplification through in vitro transcription. TCRdb re-analysed the reads in MiXCR, keeping a single row per CDR3 protein. This sample yields under 90,000 distinct CDR3 sequences, of which roughly a sixth are seen a single time; about 2.5% belongs to the top ten. Described time point: before trial treatment. This specimen was PBMCs, taken before treatment. The TCR sequence derives from a male donor with prostate cancer.

The CDR3: CASTDRGNYQPQHF. CDR3 sequence (DNA): TGTGCCAGCACTGACAGGGGCAACTATCAGCCCCAGCATTTT. The V call is TRBV19, the J call TRBJ1-5; the match to TRBD1 covers 8 bases. The V and J ends lost 9 bases and 5 bases, in that order; junction bases with no gene match: 9. The CDR3 loop spans 14 amino acids. Germline CDR1 is LNHDA and CDR2 is SQIVND (reference sequence).